A selection of T cell receptor beta chains follows, all from one sample in a study of T cell responses to AZD1222 COVID-19 vaccine. Sequencing used immunoSEQ multiplex PCR; TCRdb keeps in-frame clones, though not all of them. The sample lists 120,000 to 150,000 clones; over 85% were seen once. Source: peripheral blood, taken on day 0 of MenACWY control vaccination. These receptors all stem from an adult in good health. The conserved cysteine and the conserved F or W are not part of the CDR3 here.

j_gene: TRBJ2-7; v_gene: TRBV13; CDR3aa: ASSQRLVHEQY
j_gene: TRBJ2-7; v_gene: TRBV30; CDR3aa: AWSSVAGASYEQY
j_gene: TRBJ2-3; v_gene: TRBV6-2/TRBV6-3; CDR3aa: ASSRPGLGDTQY
j_gene: TRBJ1-2; v_gene: TRBV28; CDR3aa: ASSLYSNYGYT
j_gene: TRBJ2-1; v_gene: TRBV24-1; CDR3aa: ATSDNSGTSGRFSSYNEQF
j_gene: TRBJ1-2; v_gene: TRBV7-2; CDR3aa: ASSLALSDTYGYT
j_gene: TRBJ1-5; v_gene: TRBV5-1; CDR3aa: ASSLDGPLGQPQH
j_gene: TRBJ1-2; v_gene: TRBV24-1; CDR3aa: ATSDSDRTGYT
j_gene: TRBJ2-7; v_gene: TRBV11-2; CDR3aa: ASSLGNTYEQY
j_gene: TRBJ1-2; v_gene: TRBV7-2; CDR3aa: ASSLSPGDDFYGYT
j_gene: TRBJ2-7; v_gene: TRBV9; CDR3aa: ASSINEISSYEQY
j_gene: TRBJ2-2; v_gene: TRBV12-3/TRBV12-4; CDR3aa: ASSATGELF
j_gene: TRBJ2-1; v_gene: TRBV10-3; CDR3aa: AISESVGTSGINEQF
j_gene: TRBJ1-1; v_gene: TRBV20-1; CDR3aa: SANRAEEAF
j_gene: TRBJ1-1; v_gene: TRBV19; CDR3aa: ASSITAGEAF
j_gene: TRBJ2-2; v_gene: TRBV5-5; CDR3aa: ASSRDFHTGELF
j_gene: TRBJ1-1; v_gene: TRBV18; CDR3aa: ASSPQYSELEAF
j_gene: TRBJ1-2; v_gene: TRBV20-1; CDR3aa: SADGQTYT
j_gene: TRBJ1-4; v_gene: TRBV6-6; CDR3aa: ASSYSIAEKLF
j_gene: TRBJ1-1; v_gene: TRBV27; CDR3aa: ASSPYEGGRTEAF
j_gene: TRBJ1-6; v_gene: TRBV2; CDR3aa: ASSVPGQGAVNSPLH
j_gene: TRBJ1-6; v_gene: TRBV24-1; CDR3aa: ATSAGNSPLH
j_gene: TRBJ1-2; v_gene: TRBV4-1; CDR3aa: ASSQGRLQTVYGYT
j_gene: TRBJ1-5; v_gene: TRBV28; CDR3aa: ASRVTGGNQPQH
j_gene: TRBJ1-1; v_gene: TRBV5-4; CDR3aa: ASSFPGGGAF
j_gene: TRBJ2-1; v_gene: TRBV6-5; CDR3aa: ASNMAGDFWNEQF
j_gene: TRBJ2-7; v_gene: TRBV11-2; CDR3aa: ASSSGADSYEQY
j_gene: TRBJ1-2; v_gene: TRBV5-6; CDR3aa: ASSLTYRGPHYGYT
j_gene: TRBJ1-6; v_gene: TRBV18; CDR3aa: ASSGTGDSPLH
j_gene: TRBJ2-1; v_gene: TRBV2; CDR3aa: ASPYNEQF
j_gene: TRBJ1-4; v_gene: TRBV4-2; CDR3aa: ASSQRGSTNEKLF
j_gene: TRBJ2-2; v_gene: TRBV14; CDR3aa: ASSHRGTGELF
j_gene: TRBJ1-1; v_gene: TRBV19; CDR3aa: ASSIPGVGTEAF
j_gene: TRBJ1-5; v_gene: TRBV6-2/TRBV6-3; CDR3aa: ASSSAGFPQPQH
j_gene: TRBJ2-2; v_gene: TRBV3-1/TRBV3-2; CDR3aa: ASSQTGRNTGELF
j_gene: TRBJ2-2; v_gene: TRBV7-7; CDR3aa: ASSLTQGALGELF
j_gene: TRBJ2-1; v_gene: TRBV3-1/TRBV3-2; CDR3aa: ASSPTSARLDNEQF
j_gene: TRBJ2-7; v_gene: TRBV7-3; CDR3aa: ASSLKGGYEQY
j_gene: TRBJ1-1; v_gene: TRBV18; CDR3aa: ASSSVGGNTEAF
j_gene: TRBJ1-1; v_gene: TRBV13; CDR3aa: ASSPLDRGHTEAF
j_gene: TRBJ2-7; v_gene: TRBV5-6; CDR3aa: ASSRLAGSFYEQY
j_gene: TRBJ1-2; v_gene: TRBV12-3/TRBV12-4; CDR3aa: ASSLGMRDGYT
j_gene: TRBJ1-3; v_gene: TRBV7-9; CDR3aa: ASSPRKGTDRNTIY
j_gene: TRBJ1-1; v_gene: TRBV6-5; CDR3aa: ASSYDTGLNTEAF
j_gene: TRBJ1-2; v_gene: TRBV29-1; CDR3aa: SVVDRRGGDYGYT
j_gene: TRBJ2-7; v_gene: TRBV6-6; CDR3aa: ASSYSEGHRRQY
j_gene: TRBJ1-3; v_gene: TRBV13; CDR3aa: ASSGQGTGNTIY
j_gene: TRBJ2-1; v_gene: TRBV4-1; CDR3aa: ASSSGLAGPKSSYNEQF
j_gene: TRBJ1-2; v_gene: TRBV6-5; CDR3aa: ASSYWDTQRYGYT
j_gene: TRBJ2-1; v_gene: TRBV7-7; CDR3aa: ASSQGRANNEQF
j_gene: TRBJ1-5; v_gene: TRBV9; CDR3aa: ASSVYRQGGPSNQPQH
j_gene: TRBJ1-1; v_gene: TRBV6-5; CDR3aa: ASMRARGTEAF
j_gene: TRBJ1-4; v_gene: TRBV18; CDR3aa: ASSPLIGDRLEKLF
j_gene: TRBJ2-5; v_gene: TRBV28; CDR3aa: ASTQTSAQETQY
j_gene: TRBJ2-3; v_gene: TRBV30; CDR3aa: AWSGTGQGTQY
j_gene: TRBJ1-3; v_gene: TRBV5-1; CDR3aa: ASSQDRAGNTIY